This note documents a single T cell receptor beta chain sequence. The specificity of this receptor is unknown. There are no base qualities to consult, and no much larger clone falls within one base. This specimen comes from a study of blood T cell repertoires in COVID-19 (dated by TCRdb to about 2020). Study-level background: Samples from collaborators originated in the United States, Italy and Spain and spanned both the acute and convalescent phases of COVID-19. The material from the prospective study consisted of cDNA or gDNA derived from T cells, B-cell-depleted T cells, or PBMCs. The dataset comprised deeply sampled blood TCRbeta repertoires from subjects exposed to, actively infected with, or recovered from COVID-19. The repertoires were released in a freely available public database meant as a resource for research on the immune response to SARS-CoV-2. The samples were drawn from two sources: the first 160 participants of the ongoing ImmuneRACE study, and 1,254 subjects contributed by 6 global collaborators. A de-identified subject ID, COVID-19 status, age in years and sex were almost always included in the sample metadata. Where available, HLA class I and class II types were obtained from metadata supplied by the sample provider rather than from assay-based typing. Points the paper makes about the study in general: The amount of clinical and demographic metadata varied by source and participant and was provided uncurated.

TCRbeta CDR3 regions were amplified from genomic DNA by means of the immunoSEQ Assay, a bias-controlled multiplex PCR. As for the original processing: Within the assay, amplification of reference gene primers was used to estimate how many nucleated cells each sample contained. To quantify the absolute abundance of each unique TCRbeta CDR3 rearrangement, sequence reads were collapsed and filtered. Productive Simpson clonality was computed per sample as the square root of Simpson's diversity index over productive rearrangements. Entries here come from immuneACCESS through TCRdb and include only in-frame sequences with V and J called. Some clones fail to appear in such tables; in the studies checked, an unresolved V gene covers under half of the shortfall, and the cause of the remainder is unknown. The V and J calls and the clone size are those of that table, but D and trimming were determined from the DNA. This sample gives about 270,000 clones in total; 90% of them show up just once. The ten top clones hold over 4% of the sample.

Enrolling through a virtual design, the prospective study's participants ranged in age from roughly 18 to 95 years and lived across 24 United States geographic areas. To assign participants to cohorts, the prospective study relied on clinical history that participants themselves reported in a screening survey and a study questionnaire. Each participant in the prospective study had whole blood, serum and a nasopharyngeal or oropharyngeal swab collected by mobile phlebotomists. Participants in the prospective study had the option to provide additional blood draws and questionnaires over a roughly two-month period. Before DNA extraction, prospective study blood samples were shipped either frozen or at room temperature. Ends trimmed: V by 5 bases, J by 2 bases; bases unmatched to a gene: 12. The germline V gene (reference sequence) yields PRHDT for CDR1 and FYEKMQ for CDR2. The cysteine opens and the phenylalanine closes a CDR3 of 16 amino acids. Just CDR3 DNA is preserved here, 48 bases in frame from base 1.

The rearranged segments are TRBV13 and TRBJ2-7, with 7 bases in between that match TRBD2. Sequencing was carried out using PBMCs or T cells enriched from blood (not recorded which). The sequence came from a woman younger than 45 with acute COVID-19. Here is the DNA: TGTGCCAGCAGCCCCCCGACTAGCTCGTCCCCCTACGAGCAGTACTTC. It encodes CASSPPTSSSPYEQYF.